This T cell receptor beta chain was profiled in a study of neurological immune-mediated disorders. TCRdb independently ran MiXCR on the 5' RACE reads; one entry per CDR3 protein. The data contain over 15,000 distinct CDR3 sequences, approximately 11% of them singletons. This clonotype was found many times. Material for sequencing was CD8+ T cells from blood. The TCR originated in a woman between 45 and 65 years old in good health.

CDR3 bases: TGCGCCAGCAGCTTGAGTGGACGTGTTAATGAAAAACTGTTTTTT. Its protein product is CASSLSGRVNEKLFF. The chain recombines TRBV5-1 with TRBJ1-4; D is unresolved. The CDR3 loop spans 15 amino acids. Germline assignment: CDR1 SGHRS and CDR2 YFSETQ. V lost 1 base to trimming and J lost 4 bases, with 11 bases between them.